The 4 T cell receptor beta chains given below trace back to one sample, sequenced in a study of T cells in Graves' hyperthyroidism and ophthalmopathy. It was RNA transcripts that yielded the amplified TCR beta CDR3 regions. The HTBI set primed first-round TCR CDR3 RT-PCR. TCRdb re-derived calls from the multiplex PCR reads in MiXCR, one entry per CDR3 protein. The sample yields over 400,000 distinct CDR3 sequences, roughly 23% seen once. Sequencing was done on a sample of blood. The receptor source for this set is a woman aged 70-85 years with Graves' ophthalmopathy.

J is TRBJ1-1 and V is TRBV29-1; weak D call: TRBD1 (6 bases). The length of the CDR3 is 11 residues. CDR1 is SQVTM and CDR2 is ANQGSEA in the germline V gene. CDR3 region: CGGGGDTEAFF. The CDR3 nucleotides read TGCGGAGGGGGAGGGGACACTGAAGCTTTCTTT. Full variable domain (rest looked up from reference TRBV29-1 and TRBJ1-1): SAVISQKPSRDICQRGTSLTIQCQVDSQVTMMFWYRQQPGQSLTLIATANQGSEATYESGFVIDKFPISRPNLTFSTLTVSNMSPEDSSIYLCGGGGDTEAFFGQGTRLTVV.

This clonotype was seen repeatedly, ten times or more. The chain joins TRBV20-1 to TRBJ2-1, with D perhaps matching TRBD1 or TRBD2 (5 bases each). The germline V gene encodes CDR1 DFQATT and CDR2 SNEGSKA (reference sequence). The CDR3 contains 14 residues. Trimming pared 3 bases from V and 6 bases from J, leaving 15 bases between. DNA of the CDR3: TGCAGTGCTAGTTGGGCGGCCGGGACCAATGAGCAGTTCTTC. Translation gives CSASWAAGTNEQFF.

The J gene is TRBJ2-2, the V gene TRBV5-1, with D uncertain. The V end was cut by 5 bases, the J end by 6 bases, with 8 bases between. The CDR3 runs 12 residues. Germline lookup yields CDR1 SGHRS and CDR2 YFSETQ. CDR3 DNA sequence: TGCGCCAGCAGAGAACGCCCCGGGGAGCTGTTTTTT. It specifies CASRERPGELFF.

As concerns this clonotype: At one of its ends the junction is not consistent with the germline gene, which may arise from a read error. The chain combines TRBV28 with TRBJ2-3; 8 bases line up with TRBD1. Germline V lookup: CDR1 MDHEN, CDR2 SYDVKM. There are 14 residues in the CDR3. CDR3 sequence reads: CASSFSGGTGTQYF. The CDR3 DNA reads TGTGCCAGCAGCTTTTCAGGGGGCACAGGTACGCAGTATTTT.